Below, 31 T cell receptor beta chains from the same sample are listed, as sequenced in a study of beta chain features in type 1 diabetes. General observations from the study: Type 1 diabetes patients had TCRB CDR3s that were shorter (moderately but significantly so) in all four CD4+ subsets.

The entirety of the isolated RNA underwent reverse transcription, so expressed TCRB transcripts were sequenced. The assay was immunoSEQ multiplex PCR, and TCRdb's table has in-frame clones only and misses some. The repertoire holds around 26,000 clones, about 71% seen once, with around 1.1% in the top ten. No antigen has been assigned to these receptors. Sequencing was performed on stem cell memory CD4+ T cells from blood. Source of these receptors: a woman in her thirties or forties with type 1 diabetes.

J is TRBJ2-2 and V is TRBV19; D gene ambiguous. From germline, CDR1 is LNHDA and CDR2 SQIVND (reference sequence). The CDR3 has 14 amino acids. V lost 5 bases to trimming and J lost 4 bases, with 11 bases between them. The DNA for the CDR3 is TGTGCCAGTAGTCCAAATCCGGGCACCGGGGAGCTGTTTTTT. Residues: CASSPNPGTGELFF.

The V and J genes are TRBV2 and TRBJ2-3, with 9 nucleotides matching TRBD2. V was clipped by 6 bases and J by 0 bases; unmatched bases: 4. Per germline, CDR1 SNHLY and CDR2 FYNNEI. The CDR3 has 15 residues. The CDR3 spells CASRAGGPSTDTQYF. Here the CDR3 DNA reads TGTGCCAGCAGGGCGGGAGGGCCAAGCACAGATACGCAGTATTTT.

This clone showed up just a few times. This chain uses TRBV28 with TRBJ2-1, with TRBD1 matching over 8 bases. The trim removed 4 bases at V and 4 bases at J, leaving 3 bases unmatched. The V gene's germline CDR1 is MDHEN and CDR2 SYDVKM. The CDR3 length is 14 residues. CDR3 in amino acids: CASSYGDRYNEQFF. The DNA of the CDR3 is TGTGCCAGCAGTTACGGGGACAGGTACAATGAGCAGTTCTTC.

The chain links TRBV7-7 to TRBJ2-7, with D possibly TRBD2 on 6 matching bases. The CDR3 sequence is 15 residues long. Trimming took off 4 bases at V and 2 bases at J, with 15 bases between the two ends. Germline CDR1 SSHAT, CDR2 FNYEAQ (reference sequence). The CDR3 reads CASSYRLESTYEQYF. The CDR3 DNA follows: TGTGCCAGCAGCTACCGACTAGAGTCCACCTACGAGCAGTACTTC.

This clone came up a few times. This chain connects TRBV2 to TRBJ2-3, with a weak D call TRBD2 (5 bases). The CDR3 is 14 residues long. Germline-derived CDR1 and CDR2 are SNHLY and FYNNEI. The V and J ends lost 5 bases and 2 bases respectively, with 11 bases between them. CDR3 protein: CASSYGRDTDTQYF. As DNA, the CDR3 is TGTGCCAGCAGTTATGGACGGGACACAGATACGCAGTATTTT.

This clone was detected only once. This chain uses TRBV5-1 with TRBJ1-1; 7 positions agree with TRBD1. V dropped 0 bases and J dropped 4; count of bases not matched to a gene: 6. This CDR3 has 15 amino acids. Germline CDR1 reads SGHRS; CDR2 reads YFSETQ. This CDR3 reads CASSLETGVVTEAFF. DNA for the CDR3: TGCGCCAGCAGCTTGGAAACAGGGGTAGTCACTGAAGCTTTCTTT. Full variable domain (remainder filled in from reference TRBV5-1 and TRBJ1-1): KAGVTQTPRYLIKTRGQQVTLSCSPISGHRSVSWYQQTPGQGLQFLFEYFSETQRNKGNFPGRFSGRQFSNSRSEMNVSTLELGDSALYLCASSLETGVVTEAFFGQGTRLTVV.

The rearrangement joins TRBV29-1 to TRBJ1-3, with D unresolved. Germline V CDR1 and CDR2: SQVTM, ANQGSEA. This CDR3 is built from 14 residues. Trimming removed 4 bases from V and 2 bases from J, with 12 bases in between. Here the CDR3 reads CSVAPQLTGNTIYF. CDR3 bases: TGCAGCGTTGCCCCACAGCTTACTGGAAACACCATATATTTT.

This chain links TRBV7-3 with TRBJ2-1, with unresolved D. Per the germline V gene, CDR1 is SGHTA and CDR2 is FQGTGA. Trimming took 5 bases from V and 2 from J, leaving 10 bases between them. The length of the CDR3 is 14 residues. CDR3 protein: CASSATGAYNEQFF. For the CDR3, the DNA is TGTGCCAGCAGCGCAACGGGTGCCTACAATGAGCAGTTCTTC.

The chain has TRBV5-1 and TRBJ2-1; 12 nucleotides align to TRBD2. The CDR3 has 14 residues. V shed 4 bases, J shed 7 bases, and the junction held 3 bases outside the gene matches. The germline V gene encodes CDR1 SGHRS and CDR2 YFSETQ. The CDR3 DNA sequence: TGCGCCAGCAGCCTCGGGACTAGCGGGAATGAGCAGTTCTTC. Its protein is CASSLGTSGNEQFF.

V is TRBV7-9 and J is TRBJ2-1; perhaps TRBD1 as D (6 bases). This CDR3 is built from 14 residues. Germline-derived CDR1 and CDR2 are SEHNR and FQNEAQ (reference sequence). The V gene lost 5 bases and the J gene lost 7 bases, with 15 bases spanning the gap. The CDR3 nucleotides read TGTGCCAGCAGCACCCAGCAAGACAGGAATGAGCAGTTCTTC. This sequence encodes CASSTQQDRNEQFF. Full variable domain (rest looked up from reference TRBV7-9 and TRBJ2-1): DTGVSQNPRHKITKRGQNVTFRCDPISEHNRLYWYRQTLGQGPEFLTYFQNEAQLEKSRLLSDRFSAERPKGSFSTLEIQRTEQGDSAMYLCASSTQQDRNEQFFGPGTRLTVL.

This clone has a single count. The rearrangement joins TRBV6-6 to TRBJ2-1; 9 nucleotides line up with TRBD2. The CDR3 sequence is 14 residues long. V was clipped by 6 bases and J by 7 bases; unmatched bases: 7. Germline V gene lookup returns CDR1 MNHNY and CDR2 SVGAGI (reference sequence). CDR3 nucleotide sequence: TGTGCCAGCAGCACGGGACTAGCCACTAATGAGCAGTTCTTC. Translating it yields CASSTGLATNEQFF.

J is TRBJ2-5 and V is TRBV2, with 10 bases that match TRBD1. After removal of 8 bases from V and 0 bases from J, the junction contained 3 bases not matched to a gene. The V gene's germline CDR1 is SNHLY and CDR2 FYNNEI. The CDR3 runs 14 residues. The CDR3 spells CASPGQGYQETQYF. As DNA, the CDR3 is TGTGCCAGCCCGGGACAGGGGTACCAAGAGACCCAGTACTTC.

CDR3 nucleotide sequence: TGCGCCAGCAGCCAAGAAGAGGGTCTAGCGACCGGGGAGCTGTTTTTT. Its protein product is CASSQEEGLATGELFF. The gene calls are TRBV4-1 and TRBJ2-2, with D possibly being TRBD2 (6 bases). V gave up 0 bases and J gave up 5 bases, with 13 bases separating them. CDR1 and CDR2 from the germline V gene are MGHRA and YSYEKL. The CDR3 is 16 amino acids.

In nucleotides, the CDR3 is TGCGCCAGCGGCGGTGGGGGGATCTCCTACGAGCAGTACTTC. Protein product: CASGGGGISYEQYF. This sequence joins TRBV5-1 and TRBJ2-7; possibly TRBD2 for D (6 bases). Germline CDR1 SGHRS, CDR2 YFSETQ. Trimming stripped 7 bases from V and 0 bases from J, with 14 bases between. The CDR3 runs to 14 residues.

The CDR3 coding sequence is TGTGCCAGCAGCTTACTTGACAGGGACGGCTACACCTTC. It encodes CASSLLDRDGYTF. The chain employs TRBV5-6 and TRBJ1-2; TRBD1 aligns across 7 bases. V dropped 2 bases and J dropped 8; count of bases not matched to a gene: 6. CDR1 SGHDT and CDR2 YYEEEE come from the germline V gene. The CDR3 totals 13 residues.

The J gene is TRBJ2-2, the V gene TRBV19; D perhaps matches TRBD1 (5 bases). Trimming left V 1 base short and J 2 bases short, with 8 bases between. CDR1 LNHDA and CDR2 SQIVND come from the germline V gene (reference sequence). The CDR3 is 15 residues long. The CDR3 here is CASSIGQTNTGELFF. The CDR3 bases are TGTGCCAGTAGTATAGGACAGACTAACACCGGGGAGCTGTTTTTT.

This chain connects TRBV5-4 to TRBJ2-1; 9 nucleotides match TRBD1. CDR3 length: 15 residues. J was trimmed by 7 bases and V by 5 bases; bases with no gene match: 10. Per germline, CDR1 SGHNT and CDR2 YYREEE (reference sequence). CDR3 DNA: TGTGCCAGCAGTTATGGGACAGGGTATTATAATGAGCAGTTCTTC. It is translated as CASSYGTGYYNEQFF.

The chain has TRBV2 and TRBJ1-3; 7 positions agree with TRBD1. V was clipped by 8 bases and J by 11 bases; unmatched bases: 15. The CDR3 is made up of 14 amino acids. Per germline, CDR1 SNHLY and CDR2 FYNNEI. CDR3: CASLSLGQGDAIYF. CDR3 DNA sequence: TGTGCCAGCTTATCCCTTGGGCAGGGGGATGCCATATATTTT.

The V call is TRBV19, the J call TRBJ1-2; tentatively, D is TRBD1 (5 bases). The CDR3 runs 17 residues. CDR1 and CDR2 (germline): LNHDA, SQIVND (reference sequence). V lost 4 bases and J 8 bases, leaving 26 bases between the germline ends. CDR3 nucleotides: TGTGCCAGTAGTACTCGGGACCTCGCAGCGTCCGGAGGGGGCTACACCTTC. Protein: CASSTRDLAASGGGYTF. The full variable domain, with the rest looked up from reference TRBV19 and TRBJ1-2, is DGGITQSPKYLFRKEGQNVTLSCEQNLNHDAMYWYRQDPGQGLRLIYYSQIVNDFQKGDIAEGYSVSREKKESFPLTVTSAQKNPTAFYLCASSTRDLAASGGGYTFGSGTRLTVV.

The rearrangement joins TRBV18 to TRBJ1-1; D is undetermined. The CDR3 length is 13 residues. Trimming stripped 3 bases from V and 1 base from J, with 6 bases between. CDR1 KGHSH and CDR2 LQKENI come from the germline V gene. The CDR3 bases are TGTGCCAGCTCACCCAAAGCGAACACTGAAGCTTTCTTT. Its translation is CASSPKANTEAFF.

The chain uses TRBV7-9 and TRBJ2-3, with 9 bases identical to TRBD2. V was clipped by 0 bases and J by 2 bases; unmatched bases: 6. The CDR3 sequence is 17 residues long. Germline-derived CDR1 and CDR2 are SEHNR and FQNEAQ (reference sequence). Here the CDR3 reads CASSLAAAGGFTDTQYF. CDR3 DNA sequence: TGTGCCAGCAGCTTAGCAGCCGCGGGAGGGTTCACAGATACGCAGTATTTT.

This clone appeared once. The chain combines TRBV6-1 with TRBJ2-1; tentatively, D is TRBD2 (6 bases). CDR1 is MNHNS and CDR2 is SASEGT in the germline V gene. The V and J ends lost 4 bases and 10 bases respectively, with 14 bases between them. CDR3 size: 13 residues. In DNA, the CDR3 is TGTGCCAGCAGTGGAGACCAGACTAGGGAGCAGTTCTTC. Amino acid sequence: CASSGDQTREQFF.

This chain joins TRBV28 and TRBJ2-2, with 9 positions matching TRBD2. This CDR3 comprises 14 residues. Trimming cost V 5 bases and J 3 bases; bases outside gene matches: 1. Germline-derived CDR1 and CDR2 are MDHEN and SYDVKM. The DNA of the CDR3 is TGTGCCAGCAGTGAGCGGGGGGACACCGGGGAGCTGTTTTTT. Residues: CASSERGDTGELFF.

This sequence joins TRBV7-9 and TRBJ1-1; the D gene is possibly TRBD1 (5 bases). Germline lookup yields CDR1 SEHNR and CDR2 FQNEAQ (reference sequence). The V and J ends lost 5 bases and 2 bases respectively, with 15 bases between them. The CDR3 is made up of 15 amino acids. CDR3 coding DNA: TGTGCCAGCAGCCCCTCGCGGGGGGACAACACTGAAGCTTTCTTT. It specifies CASSPSRGDNTEAFF.

This clone was detected a few times. The chain combines TRBV5-4 with TRBJ1-6, with 12 positions matching TRBD1. Germline assignment: CDR1 SGHNT and CDR2 YYREEE (reference sequence). Trimming took 1 base from V and 9 from J; bases not matched to a gene: 5. There are 16 residues in the CDR3. The CDR3 coding sequence is TGTGCCAGCAGCTTGCTCGGGGGACAGGGGGCTTCACCCCTCCACTTT. Translated, it gives CASSLLGGQGASPLHF.

This clone was picked up a small number of times. J is TRBJ2-1 and V is TRBV18, with 7 bases matching TRBD2. The germline V gene has CDR1 KGHSH and CDR2 LQKENI. The CDR3 runs to 15 residues. V lost 2 bases to trimming and J lost 7 bases; unmatched junction nucleotides: 8. In DNA, the CDR3 is TGTGCCAGCTCACCAGTGCGGGAGAGCACGAATGAGCAGTTCTTC. Translating gives CASSPVRESTNEQFF.

The rearrangement links TRBV9 to TRBJ1-4; 8 nucleotides line up with TRBD1. Germline-derived CDR1 and CDR2 are SGDLS and YYNGEE. Trimming removed 5 bases from V and 5 bases from J; junction bases left unmatched: 2. The CDR3 totals 13 residues. Here the CDR3 DNA reads TGTGCCAGCAGTCGGGACAGGAATGAAAAACTGTTTTTT. Translating it yields CASSRDRNEKLFF.

The V call is TRBV2, the J call TRBJ2-7; the D gene is possibly TRBD1 (5 bases). CDR3 length: 14 residues. V was pared by 10 bases and J by 0 bases, with 16 bases between. Germline V gives CDR1 SNHLY, CDR2 FYNNEI. The CDR3 is CATAGHTSSYEQYF. For the CDR3, the DNA is TGTGCCACCGCAGGACATACGAGCTCCTACGAGCAGTACTTC.

V usage is TRBV5-1 and J usage is TRBJ2-6; the D gene is possibly TRBD1 (5 bases). Germline V CDR1 and CDR2: SGHRS, YFSETQ. The CDR3 covers 16 residues. Trimming took off 0 bases at V and 4 bases at J, with 11 bases between the two ends. The CDR3 coding sequence is TGCGCCAGCAGCTTGGAAGGGGCGAGGGGGGCCAACGTCCTGACTTTC. This gives the protein CASSLEGARGANVLTF.

The chain uses TRBV11-2 and TRBJ2-2; TRBD2 matches 13 bases. The CDR3 consists of 17 residues. From germline, CDR1 is SGHAT and CDR2 FQNNGV. Trimming removed 6 bases from V and 5 bases from J; junction bases left unmatched: 9. The CDR3 region is CASRGLAGPRRTGELFF. As DNA, the CDR3 is TGTGCCAGCAGGGGACTAGCGGGGCCCAGAAGGACCGGGGAGCTGTTTTTT.

The chain carries TRBV7-9 and TRBJ2-5; D perhaps matches TRBD2 (6 bases). Germline loops: CDR1 SEHNR, CDR2 FQNEAQ (reference sequence). The V end was cut by 4 bases, the J end by 2 bases, with 11 bases between. The CDR3 is 14 amino acids. The CDR3 spells CASSSGTLQETQYF. CDR3 bases: TGTGCCAGCAGCTCTGGGACTCTTCAAGAGACCCAGTACTTC. Combining the CDR3 with reference TRBV7-9 and TRBJ2-5 gives the whole variable domain DTGVSQNPRHKITKRGQNVTFRCDPISEHNRLYWYRQTLGQGPEFLTYFQNEAQLEKSRLLSDRFSAERPKGSFSTLEIQRTEQGDSAMYLCASSSGTLQETQYFGPGTRLLVL.